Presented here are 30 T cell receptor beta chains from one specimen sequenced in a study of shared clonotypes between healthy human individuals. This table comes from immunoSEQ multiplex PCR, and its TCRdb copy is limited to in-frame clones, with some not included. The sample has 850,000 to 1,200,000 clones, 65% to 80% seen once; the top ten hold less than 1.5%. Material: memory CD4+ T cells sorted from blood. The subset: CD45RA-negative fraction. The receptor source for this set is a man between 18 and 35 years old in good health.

The CDR3: CASSQNLLAGPDTQYF. The DNA of the CDR3 is TGTGCCAGCAGCCAGAACCTACTAGCGGGCCCAGATACGCAGTATTTT. The chain recombines TRBV9 with TRBJ2-3, with 9 positions matching TRBD2. This CDR3 has 16 amino acids. Unmatched junction bases numbered 10, after V lost 4 bases and J lost 4 bases. The V gene's germline CDR1 is SGDLS and CDR2 YYNGEE.

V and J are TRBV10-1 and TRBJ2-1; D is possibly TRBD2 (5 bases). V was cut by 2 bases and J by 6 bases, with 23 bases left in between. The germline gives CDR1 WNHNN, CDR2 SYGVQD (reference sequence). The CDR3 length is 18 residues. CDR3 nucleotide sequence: TGCGCCAGCAGTGAGAGTAGGGTGGGGAGCCGCTCTGGCAATGAGCAGTTCTTC. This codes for CASSESRVGSRSGNEQFF.

This CDR3 reads CASSSRTRGAGELFF. The CDR3, as DNA: TGTGCCAGCAGCTCACGGACGAGGGGAGCCGGGGAGCTGTTTTTT. This chain connects TRBV11-2 to TRBJ2-2, with D perhaps being TRBD1 or TRBD2 (5 bases each). The CDR3 runs to 15 residues. CDR1 is SGHAT, CDR2 FQNNGV, per germline. The V gene lost 4 bases and the J gene lost 6 bases, with 15 bases spanning the gap.

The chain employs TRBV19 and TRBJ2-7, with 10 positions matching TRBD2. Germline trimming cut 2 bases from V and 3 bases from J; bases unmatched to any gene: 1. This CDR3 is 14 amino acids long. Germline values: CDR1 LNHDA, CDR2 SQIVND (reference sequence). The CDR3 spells CASSILAGDYEQYF. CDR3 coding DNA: TGTGCCAGTAGTATACTAGCGGGAGACTACGAGCAGTACTTC.

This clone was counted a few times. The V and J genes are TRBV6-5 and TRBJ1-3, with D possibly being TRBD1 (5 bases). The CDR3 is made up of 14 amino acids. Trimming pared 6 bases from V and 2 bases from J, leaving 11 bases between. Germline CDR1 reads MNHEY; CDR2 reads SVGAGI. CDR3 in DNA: TGTGCCAGCAGAACGGGGGGAGCTGGAAACACCATATATTTT. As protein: CASRTGGAGNTIYF.

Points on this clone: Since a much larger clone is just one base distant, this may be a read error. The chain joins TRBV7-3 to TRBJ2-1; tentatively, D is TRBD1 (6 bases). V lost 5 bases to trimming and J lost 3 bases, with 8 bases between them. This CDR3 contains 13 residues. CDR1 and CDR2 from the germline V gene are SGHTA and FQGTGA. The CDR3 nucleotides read TGTGCCAGCAGCCGGGACAACTACAATGAGCAGTTCTTC. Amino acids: CASSRDNYNEQFF.

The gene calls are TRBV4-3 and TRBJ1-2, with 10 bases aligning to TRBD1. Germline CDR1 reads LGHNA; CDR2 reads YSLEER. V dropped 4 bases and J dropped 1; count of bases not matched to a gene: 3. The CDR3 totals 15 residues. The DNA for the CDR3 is TGCGCCAGCAGCCCGGACAGGGGGTTTAACTATGGCTACACCTTC. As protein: CASSPDRGFNYGYTF.

The CDR3 loop is CSVEAGLVSEQFF. In nucleotides, the CDR3 is TGCAGCGTTGAAGCTGGACTAGTATCTGAGCAGTTCTTC. V is TRBV29-1 and J is TRBJ2-1; 7 nucleotides line up with TRBD2. This CDR3 comprises 13 residues. V lost 1 base, J lost 9 bases, and 6 bases stayed unmatched. Germline V gene lookup returns CDR1 SQVTM and CDR2 ANQGSEA.

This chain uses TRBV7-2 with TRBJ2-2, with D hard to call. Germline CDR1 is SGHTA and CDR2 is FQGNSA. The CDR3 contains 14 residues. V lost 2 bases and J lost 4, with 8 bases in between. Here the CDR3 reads CASSLKRGTGELFF. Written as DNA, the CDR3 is TGTGCCAGCAGCTTAAAGAGAGGCACCGGGGAGCTGTTTTTT.

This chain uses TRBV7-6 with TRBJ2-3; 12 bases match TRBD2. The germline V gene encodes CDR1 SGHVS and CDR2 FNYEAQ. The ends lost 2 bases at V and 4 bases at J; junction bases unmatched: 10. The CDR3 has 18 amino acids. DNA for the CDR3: TGTGCCAGCAGCTTAAATGATCTAGCGGGAGGGCCATCAGATACGCAGTATTTT. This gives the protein CASSLNDLAGGPSDTQYF.

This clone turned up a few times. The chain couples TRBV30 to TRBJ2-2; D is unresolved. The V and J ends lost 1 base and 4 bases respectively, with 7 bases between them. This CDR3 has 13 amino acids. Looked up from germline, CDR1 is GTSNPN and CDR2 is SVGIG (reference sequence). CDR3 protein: CAWSAQVTGELFF. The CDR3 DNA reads TGTGCCTGGAGTGCCCAGGTCACCGGGGAGCTGTTTTTT.

For the CDR3, the DNA is TGTGCCAGCAGCTCAGGGACGGTGGGCATGGAGACCCAGTACTTC. As protein: CASSSGTVGMETQYF. J is TRBJ2-5 and V is TRBV11-3, with D perhaps given as TRBD1 or TRBD2 (5 bases each). Between the trimmed V and J ends, which lost 4 bases and 5 bases, there was a span of 17 bases. Per the germline V gene, CDR1 is SGHNT and CDR2 is YENEEA. The CDR3 extends over 15 amino acids.

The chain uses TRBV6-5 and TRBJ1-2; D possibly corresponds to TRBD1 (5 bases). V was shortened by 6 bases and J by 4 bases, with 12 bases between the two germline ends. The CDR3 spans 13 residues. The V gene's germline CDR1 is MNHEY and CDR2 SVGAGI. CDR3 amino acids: CASRSDSTYGYTF. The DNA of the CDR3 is TGTGCCAGCAGGTCCGACAGCACCTATGGCTACACCTTC.

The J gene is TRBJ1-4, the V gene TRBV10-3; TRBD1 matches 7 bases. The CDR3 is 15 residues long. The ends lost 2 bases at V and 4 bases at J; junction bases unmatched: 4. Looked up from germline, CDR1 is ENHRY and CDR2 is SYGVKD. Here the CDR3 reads CAISEQGGGNEKLFF. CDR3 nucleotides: TGTGCCATCAGTGAGCAGGGGGGAGGTAATGAAAAACTGTTTTTT.

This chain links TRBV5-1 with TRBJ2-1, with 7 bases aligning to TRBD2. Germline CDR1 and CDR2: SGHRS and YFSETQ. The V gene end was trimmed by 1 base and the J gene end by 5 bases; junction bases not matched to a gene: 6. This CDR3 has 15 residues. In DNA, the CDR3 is TGCGCCAGCAGCTTGATGGCGGGAGCGAACAATGAGCAGTTCTTC. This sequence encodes CASSLMAGANNEQFF. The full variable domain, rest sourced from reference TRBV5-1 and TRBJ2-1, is KAGVTQTPRYLIKTRGQQVTLSCSPISGHRSVSWYQQTPGQGLQFLFEYFSETQRNKGNFPGRFSGRQFSNSRSEMNVSTLELGDSALYLCASSLMAGANNEQFFGPGTRLTVL.

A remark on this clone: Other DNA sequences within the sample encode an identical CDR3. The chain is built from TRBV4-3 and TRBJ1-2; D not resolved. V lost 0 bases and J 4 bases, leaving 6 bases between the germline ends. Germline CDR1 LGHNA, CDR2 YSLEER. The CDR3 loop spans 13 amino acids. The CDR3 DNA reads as TGCGCCAGCAGCCAAGAGCAAAGCTATGGCTACACCTTC. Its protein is CASSQEQSYGYTF.

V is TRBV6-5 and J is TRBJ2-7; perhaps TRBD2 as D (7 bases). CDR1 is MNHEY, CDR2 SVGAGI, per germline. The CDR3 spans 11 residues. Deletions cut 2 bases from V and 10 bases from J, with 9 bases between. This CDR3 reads CASSYAGAQYF. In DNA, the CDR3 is TGTGCCAGCAGTTACGCGGGGGCCCAGTACTTC.

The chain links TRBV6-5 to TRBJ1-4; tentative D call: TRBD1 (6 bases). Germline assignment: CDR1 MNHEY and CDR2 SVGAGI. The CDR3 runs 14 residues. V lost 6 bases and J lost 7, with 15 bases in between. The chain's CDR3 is CASRPRGLGEKLFF. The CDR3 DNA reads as TGTGCCAGCAGACCCAGGGGCCTGGGTGAAAAACTGTTTTTT.

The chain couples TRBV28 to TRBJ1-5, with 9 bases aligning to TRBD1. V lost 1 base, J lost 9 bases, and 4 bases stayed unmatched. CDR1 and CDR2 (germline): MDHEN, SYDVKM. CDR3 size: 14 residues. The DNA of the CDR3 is TGTGCCAGCAGTTTATCGACAGGGGGAGCGCCCCAGCATTTT. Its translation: CASSLSTGGAPQHF.

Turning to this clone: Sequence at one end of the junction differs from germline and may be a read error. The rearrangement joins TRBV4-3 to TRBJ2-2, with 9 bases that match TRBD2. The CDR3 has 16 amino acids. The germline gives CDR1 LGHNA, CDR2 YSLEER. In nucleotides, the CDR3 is TGCGCCAGCACCCAAGGGCTAGCGGGACACACCGGGGAGCTGTTTTTT. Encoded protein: CASTQGLAGHTGELFF.

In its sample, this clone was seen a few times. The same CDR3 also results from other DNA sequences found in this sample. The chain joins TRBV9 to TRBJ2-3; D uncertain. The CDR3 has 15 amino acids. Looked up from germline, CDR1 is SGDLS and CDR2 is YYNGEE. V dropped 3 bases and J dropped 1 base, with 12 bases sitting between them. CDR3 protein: CASSGPGLGTDTQYF. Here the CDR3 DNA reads TGTGCCAGCAGCGGACCGGGTCTTGGCACAGATACGCAGTATTTT.

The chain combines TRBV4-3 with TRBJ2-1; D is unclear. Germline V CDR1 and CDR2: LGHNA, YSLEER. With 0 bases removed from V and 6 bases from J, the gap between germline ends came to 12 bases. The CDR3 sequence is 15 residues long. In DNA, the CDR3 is TGCGCCAGCAGCCAAGATCCCGGATACTTCAATGAGCAGTTCTTC. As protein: CASSQDPGYFNEQFF.

The CDR3, as DNA: TGTGCCAGTAGCAACTTTCAGGGGAATAGCGAGCAGTACTTC. Protein: CASSNFQGNSEQYF. This sequence joins TRBV19 and TRBJ2-7; perhaps TRBD1 as D (6 bases). Per the germline V gene, CDR1 is LNHDA and CDR2 is SQIVND (reference sequence). This CDR3 has 14 amino acids. V dropped 6 bases and J dropped 6 bases, with 18 bases sitting between them.

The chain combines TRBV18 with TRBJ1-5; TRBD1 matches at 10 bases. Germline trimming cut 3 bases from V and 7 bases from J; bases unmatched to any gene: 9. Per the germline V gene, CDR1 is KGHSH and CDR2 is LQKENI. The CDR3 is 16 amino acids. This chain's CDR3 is CASSPLTGGAGQPQHF. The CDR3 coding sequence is TGTGCCAGCTCACCCTTGACAGGGGGCGCGGGGCAGCCCCAGCATTTT. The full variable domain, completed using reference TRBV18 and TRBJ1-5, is NAGVMQNPRHLVRRRGQEARLRCSPMKGHSHVYWYRQLPEEGLKFMVYLQKENIIDESGMPKERFSAEFPKEGPSILRIQQVVRGDSAAYFCASSPLTGGAGQPQHFGDGTRLSIL.

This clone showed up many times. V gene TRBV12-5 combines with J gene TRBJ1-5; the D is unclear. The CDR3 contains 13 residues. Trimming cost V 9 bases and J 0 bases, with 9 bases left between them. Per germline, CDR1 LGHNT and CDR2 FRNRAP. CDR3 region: CASQKNSNQPQHF. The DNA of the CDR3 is TGTGCTAGCCAGAAGAATAGCAATCAGCCCCAGCATTTT.

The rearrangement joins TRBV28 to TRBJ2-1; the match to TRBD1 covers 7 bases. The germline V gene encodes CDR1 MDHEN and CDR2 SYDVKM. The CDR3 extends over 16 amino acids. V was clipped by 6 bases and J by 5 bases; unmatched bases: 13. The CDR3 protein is CASSRPRDRSHNEQFF. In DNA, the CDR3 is TGTGCCAGCAGCCGCCCTCGGGACAGAAGTCACAATGAGCAGTTCTTC. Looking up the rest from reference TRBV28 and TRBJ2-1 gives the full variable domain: DVKVTQSSRYLVKRTGEKVFLECVQDMDHENMFWYRQDPGLGLRLIYFSYDVKMKEKGDIPEGYSVSREKKERFSLILESASTNQTSMYLCASSRPRDRSHNEQFFGPGTRLTVL.

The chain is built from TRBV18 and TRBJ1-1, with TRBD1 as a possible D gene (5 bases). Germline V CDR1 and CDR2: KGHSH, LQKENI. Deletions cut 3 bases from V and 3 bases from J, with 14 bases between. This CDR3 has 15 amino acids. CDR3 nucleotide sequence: TGTGCCAGCTCACCGCCGGCAGGGTACGACACTGAAGCTTTCTTT. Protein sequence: CASSPPAGYDTEAFF.

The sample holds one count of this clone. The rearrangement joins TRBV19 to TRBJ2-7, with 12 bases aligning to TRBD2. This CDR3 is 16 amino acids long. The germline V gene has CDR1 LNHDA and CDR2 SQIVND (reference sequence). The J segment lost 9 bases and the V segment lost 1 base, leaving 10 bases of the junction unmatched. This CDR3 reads CASSIGAASGRAPQYF. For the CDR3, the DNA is TGTGCCAGTAGTATAGGAGCGGCTAGCGGGAGGGCCCCGCAGTACTTC.

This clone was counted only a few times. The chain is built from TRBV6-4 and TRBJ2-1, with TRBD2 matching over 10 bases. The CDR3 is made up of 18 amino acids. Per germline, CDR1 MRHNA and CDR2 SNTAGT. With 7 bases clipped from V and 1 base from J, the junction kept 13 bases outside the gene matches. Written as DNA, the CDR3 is TGTGCCAGCAACTCCCCGGGGGTAGCGGGGGGTTCCTACAATGAGCAGTTCTTC. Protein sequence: CASNSPGVAGGSYNEQFF.

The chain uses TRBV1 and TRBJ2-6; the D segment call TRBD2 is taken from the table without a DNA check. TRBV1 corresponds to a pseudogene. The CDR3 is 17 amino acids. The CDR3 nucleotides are TGCACCAGCAGAACTAGTAGTGCACAAAGTCGGGCCAACGTCCTGACTTTC. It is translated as CTSRTSSAQSRANVLTF.